This T cell receptor (beta chain) was recovered during a study of T cell repertoires in cytomegalovirus infection. As for the study in general: Public TCR beta signatures indicated both CMV infection and matching HLA type. Findings of the study overall: HLA-C-restricted CMV-specific TCR beta clonotypes prevailed in the ex vivo response.

Points on this clonotype: Its antigen is still unknown.

V shed 3 bases and J 2 bases; nucleotides not matched to a gene: 10. Germline V gene lookup returns CDR1 SGHRS and CDR2 YFSETQ. This CDR3 has 19 residues. TCRdb passed the reads through MiXCR, listing each CDR3 protein once. The sample has some 350,000 distinct CDR3 sequences, just under 35% seen once. The starting material was cultured PBMCs, obtained from culture after CMV antigen stimulation. The chain recombines TRBV5-1 with TRBJ2-3, with 15 bases lining up with TRBD2. The receptor comes from a human donor in good health (CMV status not recorded). Some clones in this sample may be carry-over from other donors' samples. CDR3 region: CASSSGLAGGTRSTDTQYF. CDR3 sequence (DNA): TGCGCCAGCAGCTCGGGACTAGCGGGAGGAACCCGGTCCACAGATACGCAGTATTTT.